A single sample gave rise to the 29 T cell receptor beta chains below, sequenced in a study of sequential checkpoint blockade in melanoma. Sequenced by immunoSEQ multiplex PCR; TCRdb stores in-frame clones only, minus some. The table has over 20,000 clones, around 70% seen once; the top ten hold about 20%. The sample's treatment: randomized to nivolumab then ipilimumab (arm A) or the reverse (arm B). Specimen: CD8+ T cells sorted from blood (inferred from file names), collected from a patient given nivolumab and ipilimumab in sequence. Source of these receptors: a human donor with melanoma.

The J gene is TRBJ1-3, the V gene TRBV28; TRBD1 matches 8 bases. Germline trimming cut 5 bases from V and 2 bases from J; bases unmatched to any gene: 5. CDR3 length: 15 amino acids. Per the germline V gene, CDR1 is MDHEN and CDR2 is SYDVKM. CDR3 loop: CASSRQGRTGNTIYF. In DNA form, the CDR3 reads TGTGCCAGCAGTCGACAGGGGAGGACTGGAAACACCATATATTTT.

This clone is classed as medium-sized (0.01 to 0.1%). The chain recombines TRBV4-2 with TRBJ1-1; TRBD1 aligns across 7 bases. The CDR3 is made up of 15 amino acids. V gave up 1 base and J gave up 4 bases; unmatched junction bases: 6. Germline V CDR1 and CDR2: LGHNA, YNFKEQ. The CDR3 is CASSQVMTGITEAFF. The CDR3 DNA reads TGTGCCAGCAGCCAAGTTATGACAGGGATCACTGAAGCTTTCTTT.

This clone was seen a single time. The chain joins TRBV7-6 to TRBJ1-1; D call uncertain. This CDR3 region has 14 residues. Trimming removed 5 bases from V and 5 bases from J, with 15 bases in between. Germline V gives CDR1 SGHVS, CDR2 FNYEAQ. CDR3 DNA sequence: TGTGCCAGCAGCCCGAGGGCCGCGGGTACTGAAGCTTTCTTT. The encoded protein is CASSPRAAGTEAFF.

The chain recombines TRBV6-4 with TRBJ2-1; D might be TRBD2 (6 bases). V lost 0 bases, J lost 9 bases, and 12 bases lay in between. Germline V gene data show CDR1 as MRHNA and CDR2 as SNTAGT. The CDR3 runs to 14 residues. CDR3 loop: CASSDSGEEGEQFF. CDR3 DNA: TGTGCCAGCAGTGACTCGGGGGAGGAGGGTGAGCAGTTCTTC.

V usage is TRBV4-1 and J usage is TRBJ1-6; no clear D. Germline lookup yields CDR1 MGHRA and CDR2 YSYEKL. Trimming took 0 bases from V and 7 from J, leaving 4 bases between them. The CDR3 sequence is 13 residues long. As DNA, the CDR3 is TGCGCCAGCAGCCAAGATCTCAATTCACCCCTCCACTTT. It is translated as CASSQDLNSPLHF.

The chain has TRBV6-1 and TRBJ2-1, with D possibly matching TRBD2 (6 bases). V gave up 6 bases and J gave up 2 bases, with 11 bases separating them. The CDR3 covers 14 residues. CDR1 MNHNS and CDR2 SASEGT come from the germline V gene. The CDR3 protein is CASSRGTTYNEQFF. For the CDR3, the DNA is TGTGCCAGCAGCCGGGGGACCACCTACAATGAGCAGTTCTTC.

The J gene is TRBJ1-2, the V gene TRBV29-1; the D gene is possibly TRBD1 (5 bases). Germline V gene sequence: CDR1 SQVTM, CDR2 ANQGSEA. The V end lost 0 bases, the J end lost 5 bases, and 16 bases lay between the germline ends. The CDR3 is 15 residues long. CDR3 region: CSVEDLPGRGYGYTF. The CDR3, as DNA: TGCAGCGTTGAAGATCTGCCGGGGCGGGGGTATGGCTACACCTTC.

This clone has a handful of counts. The chain recombines TRBV6-5 with TRBJ1-5, with 8 bases matching TRBD1. There are 13 residues in the CDR3. Germline CDR1 reads MNHEY; CDR2 reads SVGAGI. Unmatched junction bases numbered 7, after V lost 8 bases and J lost 7 bases. CDR3 protein: CASQMDREQPQHF. CDR3 nucleotide sequence: TGTGCCAGCCAGATGGACAGGGAACAGCCCCAGCATTTT.

In nucleotides, the CDR3 is TGTGCCAGTAGTCCGACAGGGGGCCCCTACAATGAGCAGTTCTTC. As protein: CASSPTGGPYNEQFF. The chain joins TRBV19 to TRBJ2-1; 10 bases agree with TRBD1. V lost 5 bases and J lost 2; bases outside the gene matches: 3. CDR1 and CDR2 from the germline V gene are LNHDA and SQIVND (reference sequence). The CDR3 length is 15 residues.

This clone was seen more than once but under ten times. The chain recombines TRBV28 with TRBJ1-4, with D uncertain. Between the trimmed V and J ends, which lost 5 bases and 5 bases, there was a span of 6 bases. This CDR3 is built from 12 residues. Germline CDR1 reads MDHEN; CDR2 reads SYDVKM. The CDR3 sequence is CASSPINEKLFF. Here the CDR3 DNA reads TGTGCCAGCAGTCCCATCAATGAAAAACTGTTTTTT.

This chain uses TRBV9 with TRBJ2-5; D is perhaps TRBD2 (7 bases). Trimming took 4 bases from V and 4 from J, leaving 14 bases between them. The CDR3 loop spans 14 amino acids. In germline, CDR1 is SGDLS, CDR2 YYNGEE. DNA of the CDR3: TGTGCCAGCAGCCTAGGGGGGGGGCTAGAGACCCAGTACTTC. Its translation is CASSLGGGLETQYF.

The chain links TRBV7-6 to TRBJ1-4; 9 nucleotides match TRBD1. The trim removed 5 bases at V and 6 bases at J, leaving 4 bases unmatched. CDR1 and CDR2 (germline): SGHVS, FNYEAQ. CDR3 size: 14 residues. The DNA of the CDR3 is TGTGCCAGCAGCCCCTGGACAGGGGATGAAAAACTGTTTTTT. It is translated as CASSPWTGDEKLFF.

This clone was seen more than once but under ten times. This chain links TRBV5-1 with TRBJ2-7, with D unclear. V lost 0 bases to trimming and J lost 2 bases, with 9 bases between them. Per germline, CDR1 SGHRS and CDR2 YFSETQ. There are 14 residues in the CDR3. This CDR3 reads CASSLASLTYEQYF. CDR3 DNA sequence: TGCGCCAGCAGCTTGGCCAGTCTCACCTACGAGCAGTACTTC.

The V call is TRBV19, the J call TRBJ1-1; 7 bases agree with TRBD1. V lost 5 bases and J lost 7; bases outside the gene matches: 7. Germline assignment: CDR1 LNHDA and CDR2 SQIVND (reference sequence). The CDR3 has 13 amino acids. Here the CDR3 DNA reads TGTGCCAGTAGTCAGATCCGGGACAGTGAAGCTTTCTTT. This codes for CASSQIRDSEAFF. The entire variable domain, with the rest obtained from reference TRBV19 and TRBJ1-1, is as follows: DGGITQSPKYLFRKEGQNVTLSCEQNLNHDAMYWYRQDPGQGLRLIYYSQIVNDFQKGDIAEGYSVSREKKESFPLTVTSAQKNPTAFYLCASSQIRDSEAFFGQGTRLTVV.

A single count supports this clone. The chain links TRBV27 to TRBJ2-1; D gene ambiguous. Germline CDR1 MNHEY, CDR2 SMNVEV (reference sequence). V gave up 3 bases and J gave up 0 bases, with 6 bases separating them. The CDR3 is 14 amino acids. This CDR3 reads CASSFSISYNEQFF. The CDR3 coding sequence is TGTGCCAGCAGTTTCTCTATCTCCTACAATGAGCAGTTCTTC.

V usage is TRBV5-4 and J usage is TRBJ2-1, with D possibly TRBD2 on 7 matching bases. With 4 bases removed from V and 7 bases from J, the gap between germline ends came to 18 bases. This CDR3 is built from 15 residues. CDR1 SGHNT and CDR2 YYREEE come from the germline V gene (reference sequence). The CDR3 sequence is CASSAGWGGANEQFF. CDR3 bases: TGTGCCAGCAGCGCGGGCTGGGGGGGCGCGAATGAGCAGTTCTTC.

The rearrangement joins TRBV7-9 to TRBJ2-1; D unresolved. In germline, CDR1 is SEHNR, CDR2 FQNEAQ (reference sequence). This CDR3 is 14 amino acids long. Trimming took 1 base from V and 9 from J, leaving 13 bases between them. CDR3: CASSLERSSAEQFF. The CDR3 DNA follows: TGTGCCAGCAGCTTAGAGAGGAGTTCTGCTGAGCAGTTCTTC.

The chain links TRBV6-6 to TRBJ1-2, with unresolved D. V lost 5 bases to trimming and J lost 3 bases, with 13 bases between them. The CDR3 runs to 14 residues. In germline, CDR1 is MNHNY, CDR2 SVGAGI (reference sequence). The CDR3 reads CASSDTAGYYGYTF. The CDR3, as DNA: TGTGCCAGCAGTGACACGGCAGGTTACTATGGCTACACCTTC.

The chain couples TRBV10-1 to TRBJ1-4; D unresolved. CDR3 length: 16 residues. Germline CDR1 WNHNN, CDR2 SYGVQD (reference sequence). With 6 bases removed from V and 4 bases from J, the gap between germline ends came to 18 bases. The CDR3 bases are TGCGCCAGCAGCTCTCTCGGACTCCTCAATAATGAAAAACTGTTTTTT. As protein: CASSSLGLLNNEKLFF.

This sequence joins TRBV7-9 and TRBJ1-2; 8 nucleotides align to TRBD1. Germline CDR1 SEHNR, CDR2 FQNEAQ (reference sequence). The CDR3 spans 16 residues. With V trimmed by 6 bases and J by 2 bases, 11 bases remained unmatched. The CDR3 protein is CASRFPGQVYNYGYTF. The CDR3 nucleotides read TGTGCCAGCAGGTTTCCGGGACAGGTCTACAACTATGGCTACACCTTC. The complete variable domain, with remaining parts taken from reference TRBV7-9 and TRBJ1-2, reads DTGVSQNPRHKITKRGQNVTFRCDPISEHNRLYWYRQTLGQGPEFLTYFQNEAQLEKSRLLSDRFSAERPKGSFSTLEIQRTEQGDSAMYLCASRFPGQVYNYGYTFGSGTRLTVV.

The V gene is TRBV9, the J gene TRBJ2-5; TRBD1 is a possible D gene (6 bases). The germline gives CDR1 SGDLS, CDR2 YYNGEE. The V and J ends lost 4 bases and 5 bases respectively, with 12 bases between them. This CDR3 has 13 residues. CDR3: CASSPRGFETQYF. Here the CDR3 DNA reads TGTGCCAGCAGCCCCAGGGGTTTCGAGACCCAGTACTTC.

The rearrangement links TRBV14 to TRBJ2-7; TRBD2 is a possible D gene (6 bases). V dropped 4 bases and J dropped 3 bases, with 16 bases sitting between them. The length of the CDR3 is 15 residues. Germline loops: CDR1 SGHDN, CDR2 FVKESK. CDR3 region: CASSLGAGGYYEQYF. CDR3 nucleotide sequence: TGTGCCAGCAGCCTTGGGGCCGGGGGATACTACGAGCAGTACTTC.

About this clone itself: Other DNA sequences in this sample translate to the same CDR3. The rearrangement uses TRBV9 and TRBJ1-5; 8 bases agree with TRBD1. J gave up 7 bases and V 3 bases, and 3 bases lay outside the gene matches. The CDR3 covers 13 residues. The germline gives CDR1 SGDLS, CDR2 YYNGEE. This CDR3 reads CASSAGGGQPQHF. The CDR3 DNA follows: TGTGCCAGCAGCGCAGGGGGCGGACAGCCCCAGCATTTT.

By frequency in the sample, this clone is large. The J gene is TRBJ2-7, the V gene TRBV6-1, with 7 bases aligning to TRBD1. The CDR3 spans 13 residues. V shed 5 bases, J shed 2 bases, and the junction held 3 bases outside the gene matches. In germline, CDR1 is MNHNS, CDR2 SASEGT. This CDR3 reads CASSWTGTYEQYV. The CDR3 DNA sequence: TGTGCCAGCAGTTGGACAGGTACCTACGAGCAGTACGTC.

This clone was seen a single time. CDR3 in DNA: TGCGCCAGCAGCACGGACAGGGACCTTTTCTACGAGCAGTACGTC. It yields the protein CASSTDRDLFYEQYV. This rearrangement joins TRBV5-1 to TRBJ2-7; TRBD1 matches at 8 bases. V lost 4 bases to trimming and J lost 3 bases; unmatched junction nucleotides: 9. Germline-derived CDR1 and CDR2 are SGHRS and YFSETQ. CDR3 length: 15 residues.

V is TRBV27 and J is TRBJ1-2; possibly TRBD1 for D (6 bases). The CDR3 length is 13 residues. Germline-derived CDR1 and CDR2 are MNHEY and SMNVEV (reference sequence). V was clipped by 6 bases and J by 6 bases, with 14 bases between them. The CDR3 protein is CASSLTGPHGYTF. The CDR3 DNA reads as TGTGCCAGCAGCCTGACAGGTCCCCATGGCTACACCTTC.

J is TRBJ1-3 and V is TRBV10-3, with 9 positions matching TRBD1. The CDR3 length is 14 residues. The trim removed 11 bases at V and 2 bases at J, leaving 7 bases unmatched. Germline V gene lookup returns CDR1 ENHRY and CDR2 SYGVKD. CDR3 in DNA: TGTGCCGTCCGGGACAGGGCTACTGGAAACACCATATATTTT. As protein: CAVRDRATGNTIYF.

This clone appeared once. The V gene is TRBV7-8, the J gene TRBJ1-2, with D uncertain. Trimming removed 4 bases from V and 8 bases from J, with 8 bases in between. The CDR3 has 11 amino acids. Germline assignment: CDR1 SGHVS and CDR2 FQNEAQ. CDR3: CASSSPVGYTF. For the CDR3, the DNA is TGTGCCAGCAGCTCCCCAGTGGGCTACACCTTC.

The chain has TRBV27 and TRBJ1-4, with D perhaps TRBD1 (5 bases). With 2 bases removed from V and 6 bases from J, the gap between germline ends came to 10 bases. Germline V lookup: CDR1 MNHEY, CDR2 SMNVEV (reference sequence). The CDR3 loop spans 14 amino acids. The CDR3: CASSLAGGDEKLFF. The CDR3 bases are TGTGCCAGCAGTTTAGCGGGGGGGGATGAAAAACTGTTTTTT. Full variable domain (rest looked up from reference TRBV27 and TRBJ1-4): EAQVTQNPRYLITVTGKKLTVTCSQNMNHEYMSWYRQDPGLGLRQIYYSMNVEVTDKGDVPEGYKVSRKEKRNFPLILESPSPNQTSLYFCASSLAGGDEKLFFGSGTQLSVL.